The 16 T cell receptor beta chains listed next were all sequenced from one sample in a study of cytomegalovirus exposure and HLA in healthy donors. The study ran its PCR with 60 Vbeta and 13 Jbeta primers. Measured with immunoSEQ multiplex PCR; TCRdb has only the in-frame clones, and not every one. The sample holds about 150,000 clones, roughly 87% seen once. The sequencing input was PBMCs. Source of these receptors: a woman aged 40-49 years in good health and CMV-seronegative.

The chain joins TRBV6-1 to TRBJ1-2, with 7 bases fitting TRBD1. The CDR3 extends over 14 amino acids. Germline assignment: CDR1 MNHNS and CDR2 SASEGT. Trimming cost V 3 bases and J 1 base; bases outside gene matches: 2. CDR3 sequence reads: CASSDSGGNYGYTF. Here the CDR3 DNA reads TGTGCCAGCAGTGATTCAGGGGGTAACTATGGCTACACCTTC.

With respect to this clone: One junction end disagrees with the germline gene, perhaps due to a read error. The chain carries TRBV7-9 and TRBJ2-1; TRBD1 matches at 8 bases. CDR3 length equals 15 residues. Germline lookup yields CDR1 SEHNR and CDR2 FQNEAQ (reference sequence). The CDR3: CSSRRDRTTYNEQFF. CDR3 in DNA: TGTTCCAGCAGGAGGGACAGGACTACCTACAATGAGCAGTTCTTC.

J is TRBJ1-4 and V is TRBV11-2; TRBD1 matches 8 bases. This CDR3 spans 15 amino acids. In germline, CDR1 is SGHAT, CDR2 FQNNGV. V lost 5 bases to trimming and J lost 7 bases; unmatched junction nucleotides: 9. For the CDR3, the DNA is TGTGCCAGCAGCACCTCAGGGGGCGTTGCTGAAAAACTGTTTTTT. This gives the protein CASSTSGGVAEKLFF.

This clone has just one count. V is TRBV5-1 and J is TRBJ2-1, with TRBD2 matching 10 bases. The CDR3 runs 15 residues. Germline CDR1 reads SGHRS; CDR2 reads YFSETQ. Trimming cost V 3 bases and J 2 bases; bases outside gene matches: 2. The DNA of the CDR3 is TGCGCCAGCAGCTCTAGCGGGAGTGCCTACAATGAGCAGTTCTTC. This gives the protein CASSSSGSAYNEQFF.

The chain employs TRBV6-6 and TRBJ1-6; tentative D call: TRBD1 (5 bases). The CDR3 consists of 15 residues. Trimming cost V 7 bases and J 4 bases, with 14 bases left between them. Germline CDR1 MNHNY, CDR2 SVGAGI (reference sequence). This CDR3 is CASTPTGGYNSPLHF. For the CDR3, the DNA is TGTGCCAGCACCCCCACCGGGGGTTATAATTCACCCCTCCACTTT.

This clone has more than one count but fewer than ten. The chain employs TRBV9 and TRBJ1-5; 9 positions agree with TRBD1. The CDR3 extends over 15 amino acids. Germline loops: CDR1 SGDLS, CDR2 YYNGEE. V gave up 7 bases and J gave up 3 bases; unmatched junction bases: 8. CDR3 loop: CASGATGGDNQPQHF. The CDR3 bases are TGTGCCAGCGGAGCGACAGGGGGGGACAATCAGCCCCAGCATTTT. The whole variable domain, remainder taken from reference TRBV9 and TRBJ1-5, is DSGVTQTPKHLITATGQRVTLRCSPRSGDLSVYWYQQSLDQGLQFLIQYYNGEERAKGNILERFSAQQFPDLHSELNLSSLELGDSALYFCASGATGGDNQPQHFGDGTRLSIL.

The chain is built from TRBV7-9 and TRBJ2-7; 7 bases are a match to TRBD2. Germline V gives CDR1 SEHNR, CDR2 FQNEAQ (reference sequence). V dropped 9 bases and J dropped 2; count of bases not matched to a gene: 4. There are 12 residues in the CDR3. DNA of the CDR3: TGTGCCAGTGGGAGGGCGGCCTACGAGCAGTACTTC. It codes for CASGRAAYEQYF.

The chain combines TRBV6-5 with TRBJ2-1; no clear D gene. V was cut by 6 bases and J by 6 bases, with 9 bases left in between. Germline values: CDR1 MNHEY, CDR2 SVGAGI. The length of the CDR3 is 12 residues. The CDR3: CASSLGGNEQFF. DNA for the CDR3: TGTGCCAGCAGCCTAGGTGGCAATGAGCAGTTCTTC.

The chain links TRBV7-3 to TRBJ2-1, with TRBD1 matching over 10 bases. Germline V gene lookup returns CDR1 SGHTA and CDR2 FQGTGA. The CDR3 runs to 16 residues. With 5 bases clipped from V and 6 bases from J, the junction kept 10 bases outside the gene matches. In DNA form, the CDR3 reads TGTGCCAGCAGCCTTAGAGGGACAGGGGTCGGCAATGAGCAGTTCTTC. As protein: CASSLRGTGVGNEQFF.

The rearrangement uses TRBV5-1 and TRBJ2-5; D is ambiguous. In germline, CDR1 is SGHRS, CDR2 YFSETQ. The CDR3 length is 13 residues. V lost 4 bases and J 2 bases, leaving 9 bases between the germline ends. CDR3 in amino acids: CASSVGAQETQYF. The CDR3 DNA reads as TGCGCCAGCAGCGTCGGAGCTCAAGAGACCCAGTACTTC.

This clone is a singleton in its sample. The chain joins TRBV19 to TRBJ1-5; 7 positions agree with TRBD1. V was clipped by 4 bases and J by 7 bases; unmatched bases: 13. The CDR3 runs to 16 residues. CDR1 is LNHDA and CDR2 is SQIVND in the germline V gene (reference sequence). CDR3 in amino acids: CASSTRPDRVVQPQHF. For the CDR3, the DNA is TGTGCCAGTAGTACCCGCCCCGACAGGGTGGTACAGCCCCAGCATTTT.

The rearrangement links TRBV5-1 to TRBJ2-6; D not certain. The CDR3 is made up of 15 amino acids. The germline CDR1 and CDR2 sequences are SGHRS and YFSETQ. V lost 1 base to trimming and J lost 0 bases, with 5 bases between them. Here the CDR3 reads CASSLSTSGANVLTF. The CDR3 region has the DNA TGCGCCAGCAGCTTGAGCACCTCTGGGGCCAACGTCCTGACTTTC.

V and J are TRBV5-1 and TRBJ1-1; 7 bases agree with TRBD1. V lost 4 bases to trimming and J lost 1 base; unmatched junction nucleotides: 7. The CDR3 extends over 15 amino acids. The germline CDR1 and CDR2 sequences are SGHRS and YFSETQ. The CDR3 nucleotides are TGCGCCAGCAGCAATCTGGGGACAGCGAACACTGAAGCTTTCTTT. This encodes CASSNLGTANTEAFF.

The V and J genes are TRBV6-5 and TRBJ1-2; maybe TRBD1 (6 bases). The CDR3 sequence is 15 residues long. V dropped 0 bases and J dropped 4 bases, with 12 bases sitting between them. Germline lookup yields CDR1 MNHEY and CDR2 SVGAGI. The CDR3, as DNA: TGTGCCAGCAGTTACTCGCAACAGGGTGCCTATGGCTACACCTTC. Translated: CASSYSQQGAYGYTF.

DNA for the CDR3: TGTGCCATCAGTGAGTCTAGGGGGGGTGGCGAGCAGTACTTC. Protein sequence: CAISESRGGGEQYF. The chain uses TRBV10-3 and TRBJ2-5; tentative D call: TRBD2 (7 bases). The tail of the sequence fits TRBJ2-7 better, so the J call may be wrong. There are 14 residues in the CDR3. Germline V lookup: CDR1 ENHRY, CDR2 SYGVKD.

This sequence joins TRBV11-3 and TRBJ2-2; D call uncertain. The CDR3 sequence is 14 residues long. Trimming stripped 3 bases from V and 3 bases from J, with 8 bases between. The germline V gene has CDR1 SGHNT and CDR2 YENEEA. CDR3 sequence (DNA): TGTGCCAGCAGCTTCCCACGGGACACCGGGGAGCTGTTTTTT. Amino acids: CASSFPRDTGELFF.